This T cell receptor beta chain derives from a study of vaccination and CD4 T cells after COVID-19. Oncomine TCR Beta short-read sequencing was applied to DNA from cultured CD4+ T cells. TCRdb reanalysed the PCR reads using MiXCR and keeps one entry per CDR3 protein. The sample lists 13,000 or so distinct CDR3 sequences, around two fifths seen once, with more than 10% in the top ten. There are a few counts of this clonotype. Its antigen remains unknown. Treatment noted: approximately nine-day PBMC culture with coronavirus spike peptide pools or control peptides (ViraFEST assay). Germline assignment: CDR1 MGHDK and CDR2 SYGVNS. This CDR3 is built from 14 residues. V was clipped by 5 bases and J by 4 bases, with 14 bases between them.

Sequenced: CD4+ T cells from blood, cultured in vitro. This sequence originates from a human donor who had recovered from COVID-19. The rearrangement uses TRBV25-1 and TRBJ1-2, with D perhaps TRBD1 (6 bases). The CDR3 sequence is CASSPPGAGYGYTF. Here the CDR3 DNA reads TGTGCCAGCAGTCCTCCGGGGGCTGGCTATGGCTACACCTTC.